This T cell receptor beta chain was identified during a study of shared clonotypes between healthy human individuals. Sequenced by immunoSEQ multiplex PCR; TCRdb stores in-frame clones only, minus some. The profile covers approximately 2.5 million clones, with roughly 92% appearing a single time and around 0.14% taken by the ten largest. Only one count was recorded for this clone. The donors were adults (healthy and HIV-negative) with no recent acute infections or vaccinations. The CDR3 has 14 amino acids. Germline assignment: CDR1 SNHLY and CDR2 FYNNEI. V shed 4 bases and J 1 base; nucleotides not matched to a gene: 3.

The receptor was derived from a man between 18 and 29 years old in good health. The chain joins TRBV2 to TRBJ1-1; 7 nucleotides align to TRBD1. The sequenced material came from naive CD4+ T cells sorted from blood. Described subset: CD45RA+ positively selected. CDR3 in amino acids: CASSVRDRNTEAFF. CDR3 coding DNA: TGTGCCAGCAGTGTAAGGGACAGGAACACTGAAGCTTTCTTT.